The 19 T cell receptor beta chains reported below all come from one sample, sequenced in a study of neoadjuvant nivolumab and ipilimumab in lung cancer. Generated by immunoSEQ multiplex PCR, the TCRdb table keeps only in-frame clones and is missing some. The table lists roughly 7,100 clones, over 80% of them singletons, with around 5% in the top ten. The starting material was tumor tissue, obtained after neoadjuvant nivolumab, alone or with ipilimumab, at or shortly before surgery. These TCRs come from an adult with non-small cell lung cancer.

V and J are TRBV7-9 and TRBJ1-4; 12 positions match TRBD1. This CDR3 is built from 15 residues. Looked up from germline, CDR1 is SEHNR and CDR2 is FQNEAQ (reference sequence). The trim removed 5 bases at V and 7 bases at J, leaving 5 bases unmatched. Here the CDR3 reads CASSLGTGGFEKLFF. The CDR3 nucleotides are TGTGCCAGCAGCCTGGGGACAGGGGGCTTTGAAAAACTGTTTTTT.

V and J are TRBV18 and TRBJ1-5; D remains ambiguous. V lost 2 bases to trimming and J lost 2 bases, with 10 bases between them. This CDR3 region has 15 residues. Germline V gene sequence: CDR1 KGHSH, CDR2 LQKENI. The CDR3 sequence: CASSPLDIGNQPQHF. The CDR3, as DNA: TGTGCCAGCTCACCATTGGATATTGGCAATCAGCCCCAGCATTTT.

This chain joins TRBV7-2 and TRBJ2-7, with D maybe TRBD2 (5 bases). V was clipped by 5 bases and J by 0 bases, with 11 bases between them. CDR3 length: 14 amino acids. CDR1 is SGHTA and CDR2 is FQGNSA in the germline V gene. The CDR3 loop is CASSPDFASYEQYF. Written as DNA, the CDR3 is TGTGCCAGCAGCCCGGACTTCGCCTCCTACGAGCAGTACTTC. Full variable domain (missing parts from reference TRBV7-2 and TRBJ2-7): GAGVSQSPSNKVTEKGKDVELRCDPISGHTALYWYRQSLGQGLEFLIYFQGNSAPDKSGLPSDRFSAERTGGSVSTLTIQRTQQEDSAVYLCASSPDFASYEQYFGPGTRLTVT.

The table lists this clone with a count of one. The CDR3 nucleotides are TGTGCCAACGGGGACTACCCAGAGACCCAGTACTTC. The encoded protein is CANGDYPETQYF. The J gene is TRBJ2-5, the V gene TRBV6-1; 7 bases fit TRBD2. The CDR3 runs to 12 residues. The V and J ends lost 10 bases and 4 bases, in that order; junction bases with no gene match: 6. The V gene's germline CDR1 is MNHNS and CDR2 SASEGT.

This clone occurred a few times. The chain recombines TRBV6-5 with TRBJ2-2, with 8 bases aligning to TRBD1. Germline lookup yields CDR1 MNHEY and CDR2 SVGAGI. The CDR3 is made up of 15 amino acids. V trimming: 5 bases; J trimming: 5 bases; junction bases outside the gene matches: 7. CDR3 sequence reads: CASSGGQGWTGELFF. In DNA form, the CDR3 reads TGTGCCAGCAGTGGAGGACAGGGTTGGACCGGGGAGCTGTTTTTT.

The V gene is TRBV6-1, the J gene TRBJ2-7; D gene unclear. V shed 1 base and J shed 7 bases, with 20 bases lying between them. Germline CDR1 is MNHNS and CDR2 is SASEGT. The CDR3 runs 16 residues. Here the CDR3 reads CASSEGPGRPYGEQYF. The CDR3 DNA sequence: TGTGCCAGCAGTGAAGGTCCGGGTCGACCCTATGGGGAGCAGTACTTC.

V usage is TRBV6-6 and J usage is TRBJ1-1, with D unresolved. This CDR3 has 13 residues. V was trimmed by 6 bases and J by 4 bases, leaving 12 bases between them. CDR1 is MNHNY and CDR2 is SVGAGI in the germline V gene (reference sequence). CDR3 in DNA: TGTGCCAGCAGCCTCACCCCGTCCACTGAAGCTTTCTTT. Its translation: CASSLTPSTEAFF.

The V call is TRBV15, the J call TRBJ1-4; 11 nucleotides agree with TRBD1. The J segment lost 6 bases and the V segment lost 0 bases, leaving 0 bases of the junction unmatched. The V gene's germline CDR1 is LNHNV and CDR2 YYDKDF (reference sequence). This CDR3 comprises 15 residues. The CDR3 region is CATSREGQGDEKLFF. CDR3 coding DNA: TGTGCCACCAGCAGAGAGGGACAGGGGGATGAAAAACTGTTTTTT.

The V and J genes are TRBV19 and TRBJ2-7; tentative D call: TRBD2 (5 bases). The CDR3 runs 15 residues. Between the trimmed V and J ends, which lost 1 base and 3 bases, there was a span of 13 bases. Germline loops: CDR1 LNHDA, CDR2 SQIVND (reference sequence). The CDR3, as DNA: TGTGCCAGTAGTATAGGAGCCGGGGTACTCTACGAGCAGTACTTC. Its protein product is CASSIGAGVLYEQYF. Variable domain in full (rest from reference TRBV19 and TRBJ2-7): DGGITQSPKYLFRKEGQNVTLSCEQNLNHDAMYWYRQDPGQGLRLIYYSQIVNDFQKGDIAEGYSVSREKKESFPLTVTSAQKNPTAFYLCASSIGAGVLYEQYFGPGTRLTVT.

The chain employs TRBV7-2 and TRBJ1-1; TRBD1 matches at 7 bases. Trimming cost V 6 bases and J 1 base; bases outside gene matches: 5. Germline V gene data show CDR1 as SGHTA and CDR2 as FQGNSA. This CDR3 region has 14 residues. This CDR3 reads CASRLQGPNTEAFF. The DNA for the CDR3 is TGTGCCAGCAGACTACAGGGGCCGAACACTGAAGCTTTCTTT.

Written as DNA, the CDR3 is TGCGCCAGCAGTGAGTCGGTCAGGGAGCTGTTTTTT. As protein: CASSESVRELFF. The chain carries TRBV10-1 and TRBJ2-2; D is unclear. Germline V gene sequence: CDR1 WNHNN, CDR2 SYGVQD (reference sequence). The CDR3 length is 12 residues. Trimming took 0 bases from V and 9 from J, leaving 5 bases between them.

This chain uses TRBV5-1 with TRBJ2-5, with no clear D. Germline CDR1 is SGHRS and CDR2 is YFSETQ. The V end lost 4 bases, the J end lost 2 bases, and 9 bases lay between the germline ends. The CDR3 contains 13 residues. In DNA form, the CDR3 reads TGCGCCAGCAGCAGCCAGCCACAAGAGACCCAGTACTTC. Encoded protein: CASSSQPQETQYF.

This chain joins TRBV2 and TRBJ2-1; possible D gene TRBD2, 5 bases. The CDR3 is 15 amino acids. Germline CDR1 SNHLY, CDR2 FYNNEI. Deletions cut 2 bases from V and 6 bases from J, with 14 bases between. CDR3 residues: CASSEYFRGSNEQFF. CDR3 in DNA: TGTGCCAGCAGTGAATATTTTCGGGGTAGCAATGAGCAGTTCTTC.

This clone was counted once. V and J are TRBV5-4 and TRBJ2-1, with D tentatively TRBD1 (6 bases). This CDR3 is 18 amino acids long. V was shortened by 4 bases and J by 6 bases, with 26 bases between the two germline ends. Germline V gene sequence: CDR1 SGHNT, CDR2 YYREEE (reference sequence). CDR3 amino acids: CASSPPLSTGTMFNEQFF. The DNA of the CDR3 is TGTGCCAGCAGCCCTCCCCTTTCAACAGGGACAATGTTCAATGAGCAGTTCTTC.

This chain uses TRBV5-1 with TRBJ2-1; D is perhaps TRBD2 (7 bases). From germline, CDR1 is SGHRS and CDR2 YFSETQ. This CDR3 is built from 14 residues. Trimming removed 2 bases at V and 5 bases at J, with 11 bases between. Here the CDR3 DNA reads TGCGCCAGCAGCTTTCGGGGGGCAAACAATGAGCAGTTCTTC. It specifies CASSFRGANNEQFF.

Here the CDR3 reads CASSYFSSYEQYF. The CDR3 DNA reads as TGTGCCAGCAGCTACTTCAGCTCCTACGAGCAGTACTTC. The rearrangement links TRBV27 to TRBJ2-7; D is uncertain. The CDR3 extends over 13 amino acids. V was pared by 6 bases and J by 0 bases, with 9 bases between. In germline, CDR1 is MNHEY, CDR2 SMNVEV (reference sequence).

The chain couples TRBV5-1 to TRBJ2-5, with 10 bases lining up with TRBD2. There are 15 residues in the CDR3. The V gene end was trimmed by 2 bases and the J gene end by 2 bases; junction bases not matched to a gene: 3. CDR1 is SGHRS and CDR2 is YFSETQ in the germline V gene. The CDR3 spells CASSFGLAAQETQYF. DNA of the CDR3: TGCGCCAGCAGCTTCGGACTAGCGGCACAAGAGACCCAGTACTTC.

The chain is built from TRBV10-1 and TRBJ2-7, with no clear D. Germline V CDR1 and CDR2: WNHNN, SYGVQD (reference sequence). Trimming removed 7 bases from V and 3 bases from J, with 16 bases in between. The CDR3 is made up of 14 amino acids. CDR3 sequence (DNA): TGCGCCAGCACCATATCCCTAGGTCGCTACGAGCAGTACTTC. It encodes CASTISLGRYEQYF.

The chain combines TRBV5-6 with TRBJ1-3; D not certain. CDR1 and CDR2 (germline): SGHDT, YYEEEE. The CDR3 covers 13 residues. The ends were cut back, 0 bases at V and 4 bases at J, with 5 bases in the middle. CDR3 nucleotide sequence: TGTGCCAGCAGCTTGGACAGCGGAAACACCATATATTTT. Its translation: CASSLDSGNTIYF.